These T cell receptor beta chains were read from a single sample in a study of radiation and T cells in renal cell carcinoma. Sequencing was performed with immunoSEQ multiplex PCR; in TCRdb, only in-frame clones are kept and a portion is missing. Seen here are 100,000 to 150,000 clones, roughly 80% observed once, and the top ten hold less than 3.5%. Sequencing was performed on blood, taken from a patient whose treatment included radiotherapy and nephrectomy. These receptors came from a woman aged 55-70 years with renal cell carcinoma. Each CDR3 is given with its conserved first and last residue. D genes are given only for firm matches. Clone size is stated in some rows and not others, as once, few, many or a class when expanded.

J,size,D,V,CDR3,DNA
TRBJ1-4,NA,TRBD1,TRBV9,CASSPEGGQGREKLFF,TGTGCCAGCAGCCCAGAAGGGGGACAGGGGCGCGAAAAACTGTTTTTT
TRBJ1-2,NA,NA,TRBV28,CASSQQQANYGYTF,TGTGCCAGCAGTCAACAGCAAGCTAACTATGGCTACACCTTC
TRBJ2-1,NA,TRBD2,TRBV6-5,CASSYSRDYVNEQFF,TGTGCCAGCAGTTACTCCCGGGACTATGTCAATGAGCAGTTCTTC
TRBJ1-3,few,NA,TRBV11-3,CASSLDSSGNTIYF,TGTGCCAGCAGCCTCGACAGCTCTGGAAACACCATATATTTT
TRBJ2-2,once,NA,TRBV6-1,CASSEYGTGTGELFF,TGTGCCAGCAGTGAGTACGGGACGGGCACCGGGGAGCTGTTTTTT
TRBJ2-3,NA,TRBD1,TRBV4-1,CASSQQGAFGTDTQYF,TGCGCCAGCAGCCAGCAGGGGGCGTTTGGCACAGATACGCAGTATTTT
TRBJ1-5,NA,NA,TRBV5-1,CASSLGGRGSNQPQHF,TGCGCCAGCAGCTTGGGGGGTCGAGGGAGTAATCAGCCCCAGCATTTT
TRBJ2-7,NA,NA,TRBV7-2,CASSLGGIFYEQYF,TGTGCCAGCAGCTTAGGAGGGATTTTCTACGAGCAGTACTTC
TRBJ2-7,NA,NA,TRBV2,CASSGGNSYEQYF,TGTGCCAGCAGTGGTGGCAACTCCTACGAGCAGTACTTC
TRBJ2-1,NA,TRBD2,TRBV7-2,CASSLERLAGGEQFF,TGTGCCAGCAGCTTAGAGCGACTAGCGGGGGGTGAGCAGTTCTTC
TRBJ2-1,NA,TRBD2,TRBV29-1,CSVVREWGYNEQFF,TGCAGCGTTGTGCGGGAGTGGGGATACAATGAGCAGTTCTTC
TRBJ2-3,NA,TRBD1,TRBV19,CASSRRQGGTDTQYF,TGTGCCAGTAGCCGGAGACAGGGGGGCACAGATACGCAGTATTTT
TRBJ2-7,NA,TRBD1,TRBV6-5,CASSPGTGVFYEQYF,TGTGCCAGCAGTCCCGGGACAGGGGTTTTCTACGAGCAGTACTTC
TRBJ2-6,NA,NA,TRBV5-1,CASSFNSNVLTF,TGCGCCAGCAGCTTCAACTCCAACGTCCTGACTTTC
TRBJ1-4,NA,NA,TRBV6-4,CASSAGGPNEKLFF,TGTGCCAGCAGTGCGGGGGGGCCTAATGAAAAACTGTTTTTT
TRBJ1-2,NA,NA,TRBV28,CASSLPRGTGMDYGYTF,TGTGCCAGCAGTTTACCCCGCGGTACAGGGATGGACTATGGCTACACCTTC
TRBJ1-1,NA,NA,TRBV27,CASSSRSMMNTEAFF,TGTGCCAGCAGTTCGCGGTCGATGATGAACACTGAAGCTTTCTTT
TRBJ2-4,once,NA,TRBV20-1,CSGSAKNIQYF,TGCAGTGGATCAGCCAAAAACATTCAGTACTTC
TRBJ1-5,few,NA,TRBV2,CASMRQGGQPQHF,TGTGCCAGCATGAGGCAGGGAGGGCAGCCCCAGCATTTT
TRBJ1-2,NA,NA,TRBV20-1,CSAENGYTF,TGCAGTGCCGAGAATGGCTACACCTTC
TRBJ1-2,NA,TRBD1,TRBV5-1,CASSSPDRGDYGYTF,TGCGCCAGCAGCTCACCGGACAGGGGGGACTATGGCTACACCTTC
TRBJ2-3,NA,TRBD2,TRBV2,CASSGLALSTDTQYF,TGTGCCAGCAGCGGACTAGCGCTTAGCACAGATACGCAGTATTTT
TRBJ1-6,few,TRBD1,TRBV19,CASTTSTGEHNSPLHF,TGTGCCAGTACCACATCGACAGGGGAGCATAATTCACCCCTCCACTTT
TRBJ2-3,once,TRBD2,TRBV20-1,CSALAGVTQYF,TGCAGTGCTTTAGCGGGGGTAACGCAGTATTTT
TRBJ2-7,NA,TRBD2,TRBV19,CASSIRWETSGGISYEQYF,TGTGCCAGTAGTATACGATGGGAGACTAGCGGGGGAATATCCTACGAGCAGTACTTC
TRBJ1-4,few,NA,TRBV9,CASSVGSGGEKLFF,TGTGCCAGCAGCGTAGGTTCAGGAGGTGAAAAACTGTTTTTT
TRBJ2-7,NA,NA,TRBV7-9,CASRPTGPTYEQYF,TGTGCCAGCCGCCCTACAGGGCCTACCTACGAGCAGTACTTC
TRBJ1-3,NA,NA,TRBV18,CASSPGAANTIYF,TGTGCCAGCTCACCGGGGGCAGCAAACACCATATATTTT
TRBJ2-2,once,NA,TRBV15,CATSRLEDQRGPGELFF,TGTGCCACCAGCAGACTCGAGGACCAGAGGGGACCCGGGGAGCTGTTTTTT
TRBJ2-7,NA,TRBD1,TRBV6-4,CASSPETGYEQYF,TGTGCCAGCAGTCCTGAGACAGGGTACGAGCAGTACTTC
TRBJ2-6,NA,NA,TRBV5-6,CASNPDRSGVLTF,TGTGCCAGCAACCCCGACAGGTCAGGCGTCCTGACTTTC
TRBJ2-1,NA,NA,TRBV7-9,CASSLGNAREQFF,TGTGCCAGCAGCTTGGGCAACGCGAGGGAGCAGTTCTTC
TRBJ2-1,NA,NA,TRBV5-1,CASSWAPSNEQFF,TGCGCCAGCAGCTGGGCGCCCAGCAATGAGCAGTTCTTC
TRBJ2-7,NA,NA,TRBV7-9,CASSLEGLGISYEQYF,TGTGCCAGCAGCTTAGAGGGTTTGGGAATCTCCTACGAGCAGTACTTC
TRBJ1-1,NA,NA,TRBV6-1,CASSEAVRGYHLPIVPEAFF,TGTGCCAGCAGTGAAGCAGTAAGGGGGTACCACCTTCCTATAGTACCTGAAGCTTTCTTT
TRBJ1-2,few,NA,TRBV15,CATSLGGGRGGYTF,TGTGCCACCAGCCTCGGGGGGGGGAGAGGAGGCTACACCTTC
TRBJ2-3,NA,TRBD1,TRBV9,CASGTGGTDTQYF,TGTGCCAGCGGGACAGGAGGCACAGATACGCAGTATTTT
TRBJ1-5,NA,TRBD1,TRBV10-3,CATQGDEGNQPQHF,TGTGCCACCCAGGGGGACGAGGGCAATCAGCCCCAGCATTTT
TRBJ2-1,NA,NA,TRBV5-1,CASSYPSGGHEQFF,TGCGCCAGCAGCTACCCTTCAGGGGGGCATGAGCAGTTCTTC
TRBJ1-2,NA,NA,TRBV6-5,CASTMTALDGYTF,TGTGCCAGCACTATGACAGCTTTAGATGGCTACACCTTC
TRBJ2-1,NA,NA,TRBV27,CASSSPRAYNEQFF,TGTGCCAGCAGCTCCCCACGTGCCTACAATGAGCAGTTCTTC